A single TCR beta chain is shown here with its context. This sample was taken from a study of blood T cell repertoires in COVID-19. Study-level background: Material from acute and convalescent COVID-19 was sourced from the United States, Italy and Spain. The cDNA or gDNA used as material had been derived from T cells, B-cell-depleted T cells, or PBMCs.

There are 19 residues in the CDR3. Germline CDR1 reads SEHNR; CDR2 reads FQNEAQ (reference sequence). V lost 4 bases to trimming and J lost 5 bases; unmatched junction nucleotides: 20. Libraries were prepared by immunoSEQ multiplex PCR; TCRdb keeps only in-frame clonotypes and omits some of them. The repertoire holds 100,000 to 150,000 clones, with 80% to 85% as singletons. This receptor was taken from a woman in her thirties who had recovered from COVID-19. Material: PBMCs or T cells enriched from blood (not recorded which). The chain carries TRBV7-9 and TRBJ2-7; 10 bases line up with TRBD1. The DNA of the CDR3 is TGTGCCAGCAGCTCGAATTTCTATACTCCGGGACAGGGGAATGACGAGCAGTACTTC. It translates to CASSSNFYTPGQGNDEQYF.